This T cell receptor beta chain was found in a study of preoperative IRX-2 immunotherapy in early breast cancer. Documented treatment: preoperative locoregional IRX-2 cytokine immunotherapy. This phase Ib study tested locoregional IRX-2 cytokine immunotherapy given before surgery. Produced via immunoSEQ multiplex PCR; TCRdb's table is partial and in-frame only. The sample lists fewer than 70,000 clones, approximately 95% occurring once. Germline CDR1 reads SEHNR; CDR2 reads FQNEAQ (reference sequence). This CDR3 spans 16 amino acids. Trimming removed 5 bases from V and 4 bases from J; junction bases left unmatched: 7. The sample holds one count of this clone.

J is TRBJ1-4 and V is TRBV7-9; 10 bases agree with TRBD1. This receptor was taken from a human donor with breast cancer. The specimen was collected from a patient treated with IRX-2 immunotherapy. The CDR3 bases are TGTGCCAGCAGCCCACTTCGGGACAGGGGTAATGAAAAACTGTTTTTT. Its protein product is CASSPLRDRGNEKLFF.